These 15 T cell receptor beta chains were all obtained from the same sample, sequenced in a study of T cells in localized non-small cell lung cancer. The protocol was immunoSEQ multiplex PCR, while the TCRdb copy is restricted to in-frame clones and leaves out a portion. The sample yields around 140,000 clones, approximately 88% seen once. The sequencing used peripheral blood, collected before any cancer treatment. These receptors originate from a female donor over 55 with stage I lung adenocarcinoma.

The chain links TRBV10-3 to TRBJ2-6; no firm D call. CDR1 ENHRY and CDR2 SYGVKD come from the germline V gene. This CDR3 spans 13 amino acids. V gave up 10 bases and J gave up 2 bases, with 9 bases separating them. CDR3 protein: CATLTPGANVLTF. The CDR3 DNA reads as TGTGCCACCTTGACACCTGGGGCCAACGTCCTGACTTTC.

CDR3 amino acids: CASSLRNGRGNTQYF. CDR3 in DNA: TGTGCCAGCAGTTTACGTAACGGGAGAGGAAATACGCAGTATTTT. V gene TRBV28 combines with J gene TRBJ2-3; a possible D gene is TRBD2 (6 bases). V lost 2 bases to trimming and J lost 7 bases, with 16 bases between them. This CDR3 has 15 residues. Germline V gene data show CDR1 as MDHEN and CDR2 as SYDVKM.

V usage is TRBV5-4 and J usage is TRBJ1-3; TRBD1 is a possible D gene (6 bases). In germline, CDR1 is SGHNT, CDR2 YYREEE (reference sequence). Trimming shortened V by 4 bases and J by 2 bases, and 10 bases separated the two germline ends. This CDR3 is 14 amino acids long. CDR3 protein: CASSEGVTGNTIYF. The CDR3 region has the DNA TGTGCCAGCAGCGAGGGGGTGACTGGAAACACCATATATTTT.

V gene TRBV5-1 combines with J gene TRBJ2-7; maybe TRBD2 (5 bases). Germline assignment: CDR1 SGHRS and CDR2 YFSETQ. Deletions cut 4 bases from V and 4 bases from J, with 12 bases between. The CDR3 is 13 amino acids. The CDR3 bases are TGCGCCAGCAGCAGAGCGGATACTTACGAGCAGTACTTC. Its translation: CASSRADTYEQYF.

As regards this clone: At the DNA level, this CDR3 is encoded by other sequences in the same sample as well. The genes are TRBV18 and TRBJ1-1; the D is unclear. CDR1 is KGHSH and CDR2 is LQKENI in the germline V gene. This CDR3 is 11 amino acids long. V was shortened by 3 bases and J by 3 bases, with 2 bases between the two germline ends. This chain's CDR3 is CASSPDTEAFF. Written as DNA, the CDR3 is TGTGCCAGCTCACCTGACACTGAAGCTTTCTTT.

Details on this clone: The same CDR3 can be traced to other DNA sequences in this sample. This chain uses TRBV29-1 with TRBJ1-4, with D perhaps TRBD1 (6 bases). Germline CDR1 is SQVTM and CDR2 is ANQGSEA. Deletions cut 3 bases from V and 8 bases from J, with 13 bases between. The CDR3 totals 13 residues. DNA of the CDR3: TGCAGCGTTGAGGCAGGGGTGGGCGAAAAACTGTTTTTT. It encodes CSVEAGVGEKLFF.

The V and J genes are TRBV4-1 and TRBJ1-4; D unresolved. In germline, CDR1 is MGHRA, CDR2 YSYEKL. This CDR3 has 18 residues. V lost 2 bases and J 10 bases, leaving 26 bases between the germline ends. For the CDR3, the DNA is TGCGCCAGCAGCCAACCTAAAATGAGGTGGAGAACCCGCGGAAAACTGTTTTTT. It is translated as CASSQPKMRWRTRGKLFF.

The gene calls are TRBV9 and TRBJ1-3, with TRBD1 matching over 7 bases. The CDR3 spans 16 residues. The V segment lost 2 bases and the J segment 0 bases; nucleotides outside the gene matches: 5. Per the germline V gene, CDR1 is SGDLS and CDR2 is YYNGEE. The CDR3 sequence: CASSVAGTDSGNTIYF. In nucleotides, the CDR3 is TGTGCCAGCAGCGTGGCGGGGACAGACTCTGGAAACACCATATATTTT. Supplemented by reference TRBV9 and TRBJ1-3, the full variable domain reads DSGVTQTPKHLITATGQRVTLRCSPRSGDLSVYWYQQSLDQGLQFLIQYYNGEERAKGNILERFSAQQFPDLHSELNLSSLELGDSALYFCASSVAGTDSGNTIYFGEGSWLTVV.

The chain combines TRBV5-3 with TRBJ2-7; 11 positions agree with TRBD2. TRBV5-3 is known as an ORF, though its function is uncertain. V dropped 4 bases and J dropped 0; count of bases not matched to a gene: 12. There are 18 residues in the CDR3. The chain's CDR3 is CARSLGTSGKDSSYEQYF. As DNA, the CDR3 is TGTGCCAGAAGCCTGGGGACTAGCGGCAAGGATTCCTCCTACGAGCAGTACTTC.

This chain connects TRBV6-6 to TRBJ2-5; D is unresolved. CDR3 size: 11 residues. Germline V gives CDR1 MNHNY, CDR2 SVGAGI (reference sequence). Trimming stripped 5 bases from V and 5 bases from J, with 6 bases between. The CDR3 nucleotides read TGTGCCAGCAGTGCCGGGGAGACCCAGTACTTC. Protein sequence: CASSAGETQYF.

The chain employs TRBV5-4 and TRBJ2-7; 9 positions match TRBD2. Germline V gene sequence: CDR1 SGHNT, CDR2 YYREEE (reference sequence). The CDR3 spans 15 residues. V trimming: 2 bases; J trimming: 3 bases; junction bases outside the gene matches: 6. The CDR3 DNA follows: TGTGCCAGCAGCTTACCGGGACTAGCAATCTACGAGCAGTACTTC. Encoded protein: CASSLPGLAIYEQYF.

V usage is TRBV10-3 and J usage is TRBJ1-5, with TRBD1 matching over 7 bases. This CDR3 is 15 amino acids long. V dropped 2 bases and J dropped 1; count of bases not matched to a gene: 2. Looked up from germline, CDR1 is ENHRY and CDR2 is SYGVKD. CDR3 sequence reads: CAISERGQSNQPQHF. The CDR3 coding sequence is TGTGCCATCAGTGAGAGGGGACAGAGCAATCAGCCCCAGCATTTT.

This sequence joins TRBV4-1 and TRBJ2-3, with TRBD2 matching over 8 bases. This CDR3 is built from 16 residues. Germline V gene data show CDR1 as MGHRA and CDR2 as YSYEKL. V trimming: 4 bases; J trimming: 1 base; junction bases outside the gene matches: 7. CDR3 protein: CASSRVGAGGTDTQYF. CDR3 DNA: TGCGCCAGCAGCCGAGTAGGAGCGGGAGGCACAGATACGCAGTATTTT.

The count of this clone is one. This chain links TRBV9 with TRBJ2-2; D tentatively reads TRBD1 or TRBD2 (5 bases each). There are 13 residues in the CDR3. Trimming took 3 bases from V and 8 from J, leaving 11 bases between them. From germline, CDR1 is SGDLS and CDR2 YYNGEE. In nucleotides, the CDR3 is TGTGCCAGCAGCGCTACGGGGCGGGGGGAGCTGTTTTTT. It yields the protein CASSATGRGELFF.

The V gene is TRBV19, the J gene TRBJ1-5; D is uncertain. The CDR3 is made up of 16 amino acids. V dropped 5 bases and J dropped 0 bases, with 14 bases sitting between them. Germline V gene sequence: CDR1 LNHDA, CDR2 SQIVND (reference sequence). This chain's CDR3 is CASSPTHRYSNQPQHF. CDR3 sequence (DNA): TGTGCCAGTAGTCCAACCCACAGATATAGCAATCAGCCCCAGCATTTT.